This T cell receptor beta chain was retrieved from a study of OX40 agonist ivuxolimab in advanced cancers. Study summary: Clinicians treated patients with ivuxolimab, an agonistic anti-OX40 (CD134) antibody. Overall study results and limits: Expanded clones were, on average, more numerous in CD8+ T cells than in CD4+.

Using immunoSEQ multiplex PCR, the repertoire was profiled, and TCRdb retains in-frame clones only, with some absent. Of about 68,000 clones detected, over 75% appear once; the ten largest clones hold 0.68%. Concerning this clone itself: Its antigen is currently unknown.

This receptor was taken from an adult with an advanced solid tumor such as melanoma, head and neck, liver or kidney cancer. The sequenced sample was CD4+ or CD8+ T cells sorted from blood, obtained in a trial of the OX40 agonist ivuxolimab.

The CDR3 DNA is TGTGCCAGCAGCCCGTGGGAGACCCAGTACTTC. Protein sequence: CASSPWETQYF. The chain carries TRBV7-9 and TRBJ2-5; D call uncertain. The ends were cut back, 5 bases at V and 5 bases at J, with 6 bases in the middle. The V gene's germline CDR1 is SEHNR and CDR2 FQNEAQ (reference sequence). This CDR3 has 11 amino acids. Combining the CDR3 with reference TRBV7-9 and TRBJ2-5 gives the whole variable domain DTGVSQNPRHKITKRGQNVTFRCDPISEHNRLYWYRQTLGQGPEFLTYFQNEAQLEKSRLLSDRFSAERPKGSFSTLEIQRTEQGDSAMYLCASSPWETQYFGPGTRLLVL.